These 32 T cell receptor beta chains originate from one sample sequenced in a study of CD8+ T cells in alopecia areata. Indicated treatment: oral pan-JAK inhibitor, 5-10 mg twice daily. Extraction of RNA preceded its reverse transcription into cDNA, which served as the sequencing template. Clones were sequenced by immunoSEQ multiplex PCR, and TCRdb holds only the in-frame ones, with some missing. Of around 170,000 clones in the sample, around 51% were seen once. Sequencing used CD8+ T cells sorted from blood, obtained around week 54, from a patient treated with tofacitinib. The receptors here all came from a human donor with alopecia areata.

V is TRBV13 and J is TRBJ2-3; D gene uncertain. The V and J ends lost 5 bases and 0 bases respectively, with 6 bases between them. The germline V gene encodes CDR1 PRHDT and CDR2 FYEKMQ (reference sequence). This CDR3 has 13 amino acids. The CDR3 reads CASSHKSTDTQYF. CDR3 nucleotide sequence: TGTGCCAGCAGCCATAAAAGCACAGATACGCAGTATTTT.

CDR3 loop: CASTRAGVDGYTF. Written as DNA, the CDR3 is TGTGCCAGCACCAGAGCAGGGGTCGATGGCTACACCTTC. V gene TRBV2 combines with J gene TRBJ1-2; D perhaps matches TRBD1 (6 bases). CDR1 SNHLY and CDR2 FYNNEI come from the germline V gene. This CDR3 is 13 amino acids long. Trimming cost V 7 bases and J 6 bases, with 15 bases left between them.

The chain employs TRBV7-9 and TRBJ2-2, with no clear D. The length of the CDR3 is 12 residues. Germline CDR1 reads SEHNR; CDR2 reads FQNEAQ (reference sequence). V shed 4 bases and J shed 6 bases, with 6 bases lying between them. The CDR3, as DNA: TGTGCCAGCAGCTACTCGGCCGGGGAGCTGTTTTTT. This codes for CASSYSAGELFF.

The chain couples TRBV27 to TRBJ1-2; TRBD1 is a possible D gene (6 bases). The CDR3 extends over 15 amino acids. V lost 7 bases, J lost 3 bases, and 18 bases lay in between. Germline V gives CDR1 MNHEY, CDR2 SMNVEV (reference sequence). CDR3 sequence (DNA): TGTGCCAGCACTGGGGGGGGGCAGCTTGACTATGGCTACACCTTC. The encoded protein is CASTGGGQLDYGYTF.

The chain carries TRBV13 and TRBJ1-6; D ambiguous. Germline V gives CDR1 PRHDT, CDR2 FYEKMQ (reference sequence). This CDR3 has 14 amino acids. The germline V and J ends were trimmed by 7 bases and 10 bases, with 17 bases remaining between them. The CDR3 spells CASTVLVEGSPLHF. The CDR3 DNA reads TGTGCCAGCACCGTTCTGGTGGAAGGATCACCCCTCCACTTT.

The chain links TRBV30 to TRBJ1-2; TRBD1 matches at 7 bases. The CDR3 is 15 residues long. The germline V gene has CDR1 GTSNPN and CDR2 SVGIG (reference sequence). V was clipped by 2 bases and J by 4 bases; unmatched bases: 10. The CDR3 loop reads CAWSPRDSRIYGYTF. Here the CDR3 DNA reads TGTGCCTGGAGTCCGCGGGACAGCCGTATCTATGGCTACACCTTC.

The chain recombines TRBV19 with TRBJ2-6; no firm D call. The CDR3 extends over 13 amino acids. The V gene lost 6 bases and the J gene lost 4 bases, with 7 bases spanning the gap. Germline V lookup: CDR1 LNHDA, CDR2 SQIVND (reference sequence). CDR3 nucleotides: TGTGCCAGTAGCTGGCAGGGGGCCAACGTCCTGACTTTC. Protein sequence: CASSWQGANVLTF.

This chain joins TRBV18 and TRBJ2-3; D not certain. Per the germline V gene, CDR1 is KGHSH and CDR2 is LQKENI. The germline V and J ends were trimmed by 2 bases and 0 bases, with 12 bases remaining between them. This CDR3 is 16 amino acids long. CDR3 amino acids: CASSPADRLSTDTQYF. The CDR3 coding sequence is TGTGCCAGCTCACCAGCAGATAGGCTGAGCACAGATACGCAGTATTTT.

The rearrangement links TRBV11-2 to TRBJ2-1, with unresolved D. The germline V and J ends were trimmed by 1 base and 7 bases, with 5 bases remaining between them. Germline V gene data show CDR1 as SGHAT and CDR2 as FQNNGV. This CDR3 region has 12 residues. Written as DNA, the CDR3 is TGTGCCAGCAGCTTAGCGAAGAATGAGCAGTTCTTC. This translates into CASSLAKNEQFF.

The genes are TRBV29-1 and TRBJ2-3, with D unclear. Trimming removed 7 bases from V and 3 bases from J, with 11 bases in between. The CDR3 consists of 12 residues. Per germline, CDR1 SQVTM and CDR2 ANQGSEA. CDR3 in amino acids: CSACRVTDTQYF. CDR3 nucleotides: TGCAGCGCCTGTAGGGTGACAGATACGCAGTATTTT.

This clone showed up just a few times. This chain joins TRBV7-9 and TRBJ1-5; no definite D call. The CDR3 loop spans 13 amino acids. Germline V lookup: CDR1 SEHNR, CDR2 FQNEAQ (reference sequence). V gave up 0 bases and J gave up 3 bases, with 3 bases separating them. CDR3 bases: TGTGCCAGCAGCTTAGCAATCAATCAGCCCCAGCATTTT. Translating gives CASSLAINQPQHF. Drawing the rest from reference TRBV7-9 and TRBJ1-5, the complete variable domain is DTGVSQNPRHKITKRGQNVTFRCDPISEHNRLYWYRQTLGQGPEFLTYFQNEAQLEKSRLLSDRFSAERPKGSFSTLEIQRTEQGDSAMYLCASSLAINQPQHFGDGTRLSIL.

The rearrangement uses TRBV5-1 and TRBJ2-3, with TRBD2 identical over 7 bases. Germline loops: CDR1 SGHRS, CDR2 YFSETQ. Trimming removed 0 bases from V and 1 base from J; junction bases left unmatched: 5. This CDR3 has 16 amino acids. The CDR3 nucleotides read TGCGCCAGCAGCTTGGCCGGGCTAGCGGGCACAGATACGCAGTATTTT. This gives the protein CASSLAGLAGTDTQYF.

This clone was observed a handful of times. The rearrangement uses TRBV5-1 and TRBJ2-2; D not certain. V dropped 2 bases and J dropped 3 bases, with 5 bases sitting between them. Germline values: CDR1 SGHRS, CDR2 YFSETQ. This CDR3 spans 13 amino acids. This CDR3 is CASSLWDTGELFF. The CDR3 DNA follows: TGCGCCAGCAGCTTATGGGACACCGGGGAGCTGTTTTTT.

The chain uses TRBV5-6 and TRBJ1-5; 8 bases fit TRBD1. The CDR3 has 13 amino acids. V lost 3 bases and J lost 6; bases outside the gene matches: 2. Germline CDR1 and CDR2: SGHDT and YYEEEE. CDR3 nucleotide sequence: TGTGCCAGCAGCTCAGGGGGCATTCAGCCCCAGCATTTT. It yields the protein CASSSGGIQPQHF.

This clone was counted between two and nine times. The rearrangement uses TRBV5-6 and TRBJ2-5; D remains ambiguous. Germline assignment: CDR1 SGHDT and CDR2 YYEEEE. Trimming took off 2 bases at V and 7 bases at J, with 6 bases between the two ends. The CDR3 length is 11 residues. Here the CDR3 DNA reads TGTGCCAGCAGCTTTCTTGCGACCCAGTACTTC. Residues: CASSFLATQYF. The full variable domain, its missing parts supplied by reference TRBV5-6 and TRBJ2-5, is DAGVTQSPTHLIKTRGQQVTLRCSPKSGHDTVSWYQQALGQGPQFIFQYYEEEERQRGNFPDRFSGHQFPNYSSELNVNALLLGDSALYLCASSFLATQYFGPGTRLLVL.

The chain is built from TRBV6-5 and TRBJ2-2; TRBD1 agrees at 8 bases. This CDR3 region has 15 residues. Trimming at V came to 6 bases and at J to 1 base, leaving 4 bases not matched to a gene. Germline V CDR1 and CDR2: MNHEY, SVGAGI. CDR3 DNA sequence: TGTGCCAGCAGCCCGACAGGGGAGAACACCGGGGAGCTGTTTTTT. This gives the protein CASSPTGENTGELFF.

The CDR3 nucleotides are TGTGCCAGCAGCTTGGAGCCTAATCAGCCCCAGCATTTT. Translating gives CASSLEPNQPQHF. The chain combines TRBV7-2 with TRBJ1-5; D is undetermined. CDR1 is SGHTA, CDR2 FQGNSA, per germline. The ends were cut back, 3 bases at V and 4 bases at J, with 7 bases in the middle. The CDR3 has 13 amino acids.

The V and J genes are TRBV11-1 and TRBJ2-1, with D uncertain. The CDR3 extends over 11 amino acids. V was trimmed by 4 bases and J by 8 bases, leaving 6 bases between them. CDR1 is SGHAT, CDR2 FQDESV, per germline (reference sequence). The chain's CDR3 is CASSYLDEQFF. CDR3 DNA sequence: TGTGCCAGCAGCTACTTGGATGAGCAGTTCTTC.

The chain carries TRBV27 and TRBJ2-1; D unclear. The CDR3 has 13 residues. Trimming took 3 bases from V and 8 from J, leaving 11 bases between them. Looked up from germline, CDR1 is MNHEY and CDR2 is SMNVEV (reference sequence). The CDR3 protein is CASSLIREDEQFF. The CDR3 DNA is TGTGCCAGCAGTTTGATTAGGGAAGATGAGCAGTTCTTC.

This clone is a singleton in its sample. The rearrangement links TRBV29-1 to TRBJ1-1; possible D gene TRBD1, 5 bases. The length of the CDR3 is 16 residues. Trimming took 7 bases from V and 3 from J, leaving 24 bases between them. Germline loops: CDR1 SQVTM, CDR2 ANQGSEA. The CDR3 nucleotides are TGCAGCGCCGCAACGGGCCTAGGGTGGGGGGACACTGAAGCTTTCTTT. Translation: CSAATGLGWGDTEAFF.

This clone was seen only once. The chain has TRBV7-9 and TRBJ1-6, with D unclear. This CDR3 is 15 amino acids long. V was trimmed by 5 bases and J by 5 bases, leaving 13 bases between them. Germline V gives CDR1 SEHNR, CDR2 FQNEAQ (reference sequence). For the CDR3, the DNA is TGTGCCAGCAGCGCCCCGGGGTCGCATAATTCACCCCTCCACTTT. It translates to CASSAPGSHNSPLHF.

The chain uses TRBV2 and TRBJ2-5; D possibly uses TRBD1 or TRBD2 (6 bases each). Germline assignment: CDR1 SNHLY and CDR2 FYNNEI. With 11 bases removed from V and 1 base from J, the gap between germline ends came to 17 bases. The CDR3 totals 14 residues. The CDR3 DNA reads as TGTGCCGGACTATTGGACAGAACCCAAGAGACCCAGTACTTC. Its protein product is CAGLLDRTQETQYF.

The J gene is TRBJ1-1, the V gene TRBV19, with D perhaps matching TRBD1 (6 bases). Germline V gives CDR1 LNHDA, CDR2 SQIVND (reference sequence). This CDR3 comprises 14 residues. Between the trimmed V and J ends, which lost 3 bases and 4 bases, there was a span of 12 bases. The CDR3 DNA sequence: TGTGCCAGTAGTATGATGGGGGCCGGCACTGAAGCTTTCTTT. Amino acid sequence: CASSMMGAGTEAFF.

The rearrangement uses TRBV18 and TRBJ1-5; unclear D gene. The length of the CDR3 is 14 residues. V lost 2 bases to trimming and J lost 0 bases, with 5 bases between them. Germline CDR1 KGHSH, CDR2 LQKENI. In DNA, the CDR3 is TGTGCCAGCTCACCAGGGAATAGCAATCAGCCCCAGCATTTT. Its translation: CASSPGNSNQPQHF.

The gene calls are TRBV5-1 and TRBJ2-1; D is perhaps TRBD1 or TRBD2 (6 bases each). Trimming stripped 4 bases from V and 5 bases from J, with 22 bases between. This CDR3 spans 17 amino acids. Germline V gives CDR1 SGHRS, CDR2 YFSETQ. This chain's CDR3 is CASSPSLFVGGNNEQFF. The DNA of the CDR3 is TGCGCCAGCAGCCCAAGCCTTTTCGTGGGGGGCAACAATGAGCAGTTCTTC.

This clone was picked up a small number of times. The chain links TRBV18 to TRBJ2-7; no clear D gene. Germline assignment: CDR1 KGHSH and CDR2 LQKENI. Trimming stripped 1 base from V and 4 bases from J, with 5 bases between. CDR3 length equals 12 residues. The chain's CDR3 is CASSPQPYEQYF. DNA of the CDR3: TGTGCCAGCTCACCACAGCCTTACGAGCAGTACTTC.

The chain has TRBV10-3 and TRBJ1-6; D unclear. Deletions cut 3 bases from V and 7 bases from J, with 10 bases between. The CDR3 length is 14 residues. The germline V gene encodes CDR1 ENHRY and CDR2 SYGVKD. The CDR3 DNA sequence: TGTGCCATCAGTGATCCGGCAGTAAATTCACCCCTCCACTTT. Protein product: CAISDPAVNSPLHF.

This clone appeared once. This chain uses TRBV30 with TRBJ2-3; 7 positions agree with TRBD1. Germline V gene sequence: CDR1 GTSNPN, CDR2 SVGIG (reference sequence). CDR3 length: 13 residues. In nucleotides, the CDR3 is TGTGCAGCGACAGGGTGGAGCACAGATACGCAGTATTTT. Its translation: CAATGWSTDTQYF.

The chain uses TRBV15 and TRBJ1-6, with a weak D call TRBD1 (5 bases). The V gene lost 2 bases and the J gene lost 5 bases, with 13 bases spanning the gap. Germline lookup yields CDR1 LNHNV and CDR2 YYDKDF (reference sequence). The CDR3 totals 16 residues. The CDR3 spells CATSRPGAGHNSPLHF. In DNA form, the CDR3 reads TGTGCCACCAGCAGACCTGGGGCAGGGCATAATTCACCCCTCCACTTT.

V usage is TRBV7-2 and J usage is TRBJ1-2; D is undetermined. CDR1 is SGHTA and CDR2 is FQGNSA in the germline V gene. The V gene lost 6 bases and the J gene lost 6 bases, with 14 bases spanning the gap. The CDR3 has 13 residues. CDR3 sequence reads: CASRDLGMDGYTF. CDR3 in DNA: TGTGCCAGCAGGGATCTGGGGATGGATGGCTACACCTTC.

The rearrangement joins TRBV25-1 to TRBJ2-2; D remains ambiguous. The CDR3 loop spans 12 amino acids. Between the trimmed V and J ends, which lost 7 bases and 7 bases, there was a span of 10 bases. In germline, CDR1 is MGHDK, CDR2 SYGVNS. Here the CDR3 reads CASTLVGGELFF. The DNA of the CDR3 is TGTGCCAGCACCCTAGTAGGCGGGGAGCTGTTTTTT.

The chain is built from TRBV6-6 and TRBJ1-1; perhaps TRBD1 as D (6 bases). Trimming cost V 6 bases and J 4 bases, with 12 bases left between them. CDR3 length equals 13 residues. Per the germline V gene, CDR1 is MNHNY and CDR2 is SVGAGI (reference sequence). CDR3: CASRTDSTTEAFF. CDR3 nucleotides: TGTGCCAGCAGAACGGACAGTACCACTGAAGCTTTCTTT.